The 13 T cell receptor beta chains reported below all come from one sample, sequenced in a study of T cell repertoires in cytomegalovirus infection. TCRdb fed the reads into MiXCR, producing one record per CDR3 protein. The sample carries about 190,000 distinct CDR3 sequences, about 28% recorded once. Sequencing used PBMCs. The source of these receptors is a human donor in good health (CMV status not recorded). Some clones in this sample may be carry-over from other donors' samples.

The chain recombines TRBV30 with TRBJ1-6, with 7 bases identical to TRBD1. This CDR3 is built from 13 residues. Germline V gene sequence: CDR1 GTSNPN, CDR2 SVGIG (reference sequence). Trimming removed 2 bases from V and 11 bases from J; junction bases left unmatched: 6. The CDR3: CAWSRQGITPLHF. DNA of the CDR3: TGTGCCTGGAGTAGACAGGGAATAACACCCCTCCACTTT.

The rearrangement uses TRBV6-8 and TRBJ1-2, with a tentative D call TRBD1 (6 bases). The CDR3 sequence is 14 residues long. Deletions cut 6 bases from V and 3 bases from J, with 14 bases between. Germline lookup yields CDR1 MNHGY and CDR2 SAAAGT. The CDR3 coding sequence is TGTGCCAGCAGCCCAGGGGCGCAAGACTATGGCTACACCTTC. Translating it yields CASSPGAQDYGYTF.

CDR3 protein: CASSLHRTQETQYF. CDR3 sequence (DNA): TGTGCCAGCAGCCTGCACCGGACTCAAGAGACCCAGTACTTC. The V call is TRBV6-2 or TRBV6-3, the J call TRBJ2-5; D perhaps matches TRBD2 (5 bases). V lost 6 bases to trimming and J lost 2 bases, with 13 bases between them. The length of the CDR3 is 14 residues. Per germline, CDR1 MNHEY and CDR2 SVGEGT.

This clonotype was observed many times. The chain employs TRBV7-2 and TRBJ1-1; D unclear. The CDR3 has 13 amino acids. The germline V gene encodes CDR1 SGHTA and CDR2 FQGNSA. The ends were cut back, 4 bases at V and 3 bases at J, with 9 bases in the middle. CDR3 DNA sequence: TGTGCCAGCAGCTACTCCGCGGACACTGAAGCTTTCTTT. Translated, it gives CASSYSADTEAFF.

This clonotype was seen a few times. The V and J genes are TRBV12-3 or TRBV12-4 and TRBJ1-2; no clear D gene. Trimming took 1 base from V and 4 from J, leaving 13 bases between them. CDR3 length equals 15 residues. CDR3 sequence: CASSLGGEGAYGYTF. CDR3 nucleotides: TGTGCCAGCAGTTTAGGAGGCGAGGGCGCCTATGGCTACACCTTC.

J is TRBJ1-1 and V is TRBV7-6; TRBD1 is a possible D gene (6 bases). Germline-derived CDR1 and CDR2 are SGHVS and FNYEAQ. The germline V and J ends were trimmed by 1 base and 4 bases, with 13 bases remaining between them. The CDR3 consists of 15 residues. The CDR3 is CASSLDHRESTEAFF. CDR3 nucleotides: TGTGCCAGCAGCTTAGACCACAGGGAGTCCACTGAAGCTTTCTTT.

This clonotype was counted at least ten times. The chain couples TRBV7-2 to TRBJ1-4; tentatively, D is TRBD1 (5 bases). Per germline, CDR1 SGHTA and CDR2 FQGNSA. Trimming pared 6 bases from V and 3 bases from J, leaving 8 bases between. This CDR3 region has 13 residues. Written as DNA, the CDR3 is TGTGCCAGCAGGGGGGGAGCTAATGAAAAACTGTTTTTT. This gives the protein CASRGGANEKLFF.

The chain joins TRBV11-2 to TRBJ2-3; D is possibly TRBD1 (6 bases). CDR3 length equals 13 residues. The V end was cut by 0 bases, the J end by 11 bases, with 12 bases between. Germline values: CDR1 SGHAT, CDR2 FQNNGV. CDR3 DNA sequence: TGTGCCAGCAGCTTAGATCAGGGGCAAAAGCAGTATTTT. Encoded protein: CASSLDQGQKQYF.

This clonotype was found a few times. The rearrangement joins TRBV19 to TRBJ1-1; TRBD1 aligns across 11 bases. Germline CDR1 LNHDA, CDR2 SQIVND (reference sequence). With V trimmed by 4 bases and J by 3 bases, 4 bases remained unmatched. This CDR3 region has 15 residues. The CDR3 nucleotides are TGTGCCAGTAGTAGGACAGGGGGCTGGTACACTGAAGCTTTCTTT. Protein sequence: CASSRTGGWYTEAFF.

A few counts support this clonotype. This chain joins TRBV15 and TRBJ1-5; TRBD1 is a possible D gene (6 bases). The CDR3 sequence is 15 residues long. CDR1 LNHNV and CDR2 YYDKDF come from the germline V gene (reference sequence). V gave up 3 bases and J gave up 2 bases, with 11 bases separating them. The CDR3 spells CATSSAQGGNQPQHF. The CDR3 nucleotides are TGTGCCACCAGCAGCGCACAGGGAGGCAATCAGCCCCAGCATTTT.

This clonotype was recorded at least ten times. This chain uses TRBV7-2 with TRBJ2-1; perhaps TRBD2 as D (5 bases). The length of the CDR3 is 13 residues. The germline V gene encodes CDR1 SGHTA and CDR2 FQGNSA. Trimming removed 3 bases at V and 9 bases at J, with 12 bases between. In DNA, the CDR3 is TGTGCCAGCAGCTTCTGGGGAGAAAGTGAGCAGTTCTTC. Its translation is CASSFWGESEQFF.

This clonotype has ten or more counts. The chain carries TRBV7-2 and TRBJ2-2, with D unclear. The germline V gene has CDR1 SGHTA and CDR2 FQGNSA. With 3 bases removed from V and 0 bases from J, the gap between germline ends came to 8 bases. The CDR3 consists of 15 residues. The CDR3 bases are TGTGCCAGCAGCTTTAGCAGCACGAACACCGGGGAGCTGTTTTTT. It codes for CASSFSSTNTGELFF.

This chain uses TRBV25-1 with TRBJ2-2; D is unclear. The V end lost 6 bases, the J end lost 3 bases, and 8 bases lay between the germline ends. The CDR3 is made up of 13 amino acids. From germline, CDR1 is MGHDK and CDR2 SYGVNS. Here the CDR3 DNA reads TGTGCCAGCAGACTTAGGGACACCGGGGAGCTGTTTTTT. Its translation is CASRLRDTGELFF.